Listed below are T cell receptor beta chains from one sample, sequenced in a study of T cell repertoires in cytomegalovirus infection. TCRdb reprocessed the reads via MiXCR and lists one record per CDR3 protein. The repertoire holds hundreds of thousands of distinct CDR3 sequences, about 30% seen once, with 15% to 20% in the top ten. Which antigens these TCRs recognize remains unknown. This sample comprised cultured PBMCs, obtained from culture after CMV antigen stimulation. The receptors come from a human donor in good health (CMV status not recorded). Some clones in this sample may be carry-over from other donors' samples. CDR3s include the opening cysteine and the closing phenylalanine or tryptophan.

v_call	cdr3_aa
TRBV29-1	CSVEVTAQETQYF
TRBV20-1	CSARDRRLAGAKEQYF
TRBV5-3	CASSPDGGRADTHYF
TRBV12-3/TRBV12-4	CASSRGTGGFTEAFF
TRBV15	CATSRDGLYGYTF
TRBV7-2	CASSLDREDEAFF
TRBV6-1	CASSQDRGGTDTQYF
TRBV2	CASTGAGGSVPQHF
TRBV12-3/TRBV12-4	CASSLTGGSNQPQHF
TRBV7-2	CASSDRPAETEQYF
TRBV19	CASSTEPYQETQYF
TRBV4-1	CASSQVTGTMNTEAFF
TRBV4-2	CASSQADRGRSNEKLFF
TRBV24-1	CATSDGTSGSYDEQFF
TRBV4-3	CASSQDIRPGYEQYF
TRBV4-3	CASSPGAHEKLFF
TRBV5-1	CASSLGPSNNEKLFF
TRBV7-2	CASSLDGGTPLHF
TRBV7-2	CASSLGVGLYEQYF
TRBV6-6	CANSRDIGEAFF
TRBV20-1	CSASPPGGAYNEQFF
TRBV4-1	CASSQVFWLDNEQFF
TRBV15	CATSREGAYEQYF
TRBV2	CASRMLRRQGRSPLHF
TRBV9	CASSDPTGALNSPLHF
TRBV7-9	CASSSRWGGEETQYF
TRBV15	CATSRDLISRQADTQYF
TRBV6-6	CARGRGGGRLETQYF
TRBV7-6	CASSFSLAGGTSGEQYF
TRBV5-4	CASSGSGGTGGTEAFF
TRBV7-2	CASSAGTGWNTEAFF
TRBV7-2	CASSPRVSPLHF
TRBV7-6	CASGAGGPGKTQYF
TRBV12-3/TRBV12-4	CASSFMGGYTF
TRBV24-1	CATSNSNQPQHF
TRBV7-9	CASSPSGAGNEQFF
TRBV7-8	CASSQLTGVSGDADTQYF
TRBV29-1	CSVKPGSRREQFF
TRBV12-3/TRBV12-4	CASSLSGLVGNSPLHF
TRBV12-3/TRBV12-4	CASSQRQGSQYF
TRBV20-1	CSANSRVFNEKLFF
TRBV6-2/TRBV6-3	CASSDGGQLYGYTF
TRBV7-6	CASSSTIRSGAGEQYF
TRBV5-4	CASSLDKGSPGYTF